These 20 T cell receptor beta chains share one sample of origin, sequenced in a study of T cell responses to AZD1222 COVID-19 vaccine. The method was immunoSEQ multiplex PCR; TCRdb's version includes in-frame clones alone and lacks a portion of them. The profile covers about 120,000 clones, with roughly nine tenths appearing a single time and more than 1.5% taken by the ten largest. The sequencing used peripheral blood, collected 28 days after the second AZD1222 dose. The receptors were sampled from an adult who received the AZD1222 COVID-19 vaccine.

This chain joins TRBV27 and TRBJ1-2; D remains ambiguous. Germline V gene data show CDR1 as MNHEY and CDR2 as SMNVEV (reference sequence). This CDR3 is 13 amino acids long. The germline V and J ends were trimmed by 3 bases and 1 base, with 6 bases remaining between them. CDR3: CASSFEGNYGYTF. The DNA of the CDR3 is TGTGCCAGCAGTTTTGAGGGTAACTATGGCTACACCTTC.

The genes are TRBV24-1 and TRBJ1-1; 8 bases match TRBD1. Germline CDR1 and CDR2: KGHDR and SFDVKD. The CDR3 has 15 amino acids. V lost 5 bases, J lost 3 bases, and 7 bases stayed unmatched. CDR3 protein: CATSGQGAGDTEAFF. In DNA, the CDR3 is TGTGCCACCAGTGGTCAGGGGGCGGGGGACACTGAAGCTTTCTTT.

This chain connects TRBV28 to TRBJ2-5; 12 bases map to TRBD2. This CDR3 region has 16 residues. The V gene end was trimmed by 4 bases and the J gene end by 6 bases; junction bases not matched to a gene: 9. The germline gives CDR1 MDHEN, CDR2 SYDVKM. The DNA of the CDR3 is TGTGCCAGCAGTTCACCGACTAGCGGGAGTTTCAAGACCCAGTACTTC. Encoded protein: CASSSPTSGSFKTQYF.

The V gene is TRBV6-5, the J gene TRBJ1-5, with 10 bases that match TRBD1. The CDR3 length is 14 residues. V was pared by 4 bases and J by 5 bases, with 2 bases of the junction left unmatched. Germline lookup yields CDR1 MNHEY and CDR2 SVGAGI. The chain's CDR3 is CASSWTGGHQPQHF. The CDR3 DNA follows: TGTGCCAGCAGTTGGACAGGGGGTCATCAGCCCCAGCATTTT.

This rearrangement joins TRBV7-2 to TRBJ2-7; 8 nucleotides match TRBD2. The germline CDR1 and CDR2 sequences are SGHTA and FQGNSA. V lost 7 bases, J lost 0 bases, and 8 bases stayed unmatched. The CDR3 has 15 amino acids. CDR3 in DNA: TGTGCCAGCACCCTGGATAGCGGGATCTCCTACGAGCAGTACTTC. Protein product: CASTLDSGISYEQYF.

This CDR3 is CASSLGWSDSPLHF. CDR3 nucleotides: TGTGCCAGCAGCCTGGGTTGGAGTGATTCACCCCTCCACTTT. V gene TRBV7-2 combines with J gene TRBJ1-6; D ambiguous. V was cut by 5 bases and J by 8 bases, with 13 bases left in between. This CDR3 contains 14 residues. CDR1 SGHTA and CDR2 FQGNSA come from the germline V gene.

The V and J genes are TRBV7-8 and TRBJ2-7; D uncertain. CDR3 size: 14 residues. The V gene's germline CDR1 is SGHVS and CDR2 FQNEAQ. V lost 1 base to trimming and J lost 4 bases, with 11 bases between them. DNA of the CDR3: TGTGCCAGCAGCTTAGAACCGCTAGTTTACGAGCAGTACTTC. Translation: CASSLEPLVYEQYF.

The rearrangement uses TRBV5-1 and TRBJ2-1, with D possibly matching TRBD2 (5 bases). The V gene lost 4 bases and the J gene lost 4 bases, with 12 bases spanning the gap. Germline V CDR1 and CDR2: SGHRS, YFSETQ. This CDR3 is built from 14 residues. This CDR3 reads CASSAPGTYNEQFF. The CDR3 DNA is TGCGCCAGCAGCGCGCCGGGAACGTACAATGAGCAGTTCTTC.

V and J are TRBV29-1 and TRBJ2-5; 7 bases line up with TRBD2. The ends lost 7 bases at V and 1 base at J; junction bases unmatched: 3. The CDR3 is 12 amino acids. Germline V gene data show CDR1 as SQVTM and CDR2 as ANQGSEA. The DNA for the CDR3 is TGCAGCGCCGGGACTACCCAAGAGACCCAGTACTTC. The encoded protein is CSAGTTQETQYF.

This clone was observed a single time. V and J are TRBV9 and TRBJ2-2, with 8 nucleotides matching TRBD2. Germline V gene data show CDR1 as SGDLS and CDR2 as YYNGEE. The ends lost 0 bases at V and 5 bases at J; junction bases unmatched: 6. The CDR3 length is 16 residues. The CDR3 coding sequence is TGTGCCAGCAGCGTAGGGAGCGGGAGTGGAACCGGGGAGCTGTTTTTT. This codes for CASSVGSGSGTGELFF.

The CDR3 DNA reads TGTGCCAGCAGTGAGGTGGTTCTTAGATCACCCCTCCACTTT. It is translated as CASSEVVLRSPLHF. The chain has TRBV2 and TRBJ1-6; D remains ambiguous. V dropped 3 bases and J dropped 10 bases, with 13 bases sitting between them. The CDR3 totals 14 residues. Germline lookup yields CDR1 SNHLY and CDR2 FYNNEI.

This clone was seen once. The chain recombines TRBV6-6 with TRBJ1-4; 7 bases fit TRBD1. Germline V gene data show CDR1 as MNHNY and CDR2 as SVGAGI (reference sequence). Trimming took 1 base from V and 7 from J; bases not matched to a gene: 9. The CDR3 is 16 amino acids. CDR3 region: CASSYLGTAGGEKLFF. The DNA for the CDR3 is TGTGCCAGCAGTTACTTGGGGACAGCTGGGGGTGAAAAACTGTTTTTT.

The rearrangement links TRBV7-3 to TRBJ2-3; D is possibly TRBD2 (5 bases). Trimming stripped 1 base from V and 0 bases from J, with 14 bases between. Germline-derived CDR1 and CDR2 are SGHTA and FQGTGA. The CDR3 loop spans 17 amino acids. For the CDR3, the DNA is TGTGCCAGCAGCTTAATGAAGGCCAGCGGTAGCACAGATACGCAGTATTTT. Protein product: CASSLMKASGSTDTQYF.

V usage is TRBV29-1 and J usage is TRBJ1-6; 8 nucleotides match TRBD1. The V gene's germline CDR1 is SQVTM and CDR2 ANQGSEA. The V gene end was trimmed by 6 bases and the J gene end by 6 bases; junction bases not matched to a gene: 7. The CDR3 loop spans 14 amino acids. CDR3 amino acids: CSVRGQGSNSPLHF. As DNA, the CDR3 is TGCAGCGTGCGAGGACAGGGAAGTAATTCACCCCTCCACTTT.

This chain joins TRBV9 and TRBJ2-5; 8 nucleotides align to TRBD1. The V gene's germline CDR1 is SGDLS and CDR2 YYNGEE. V trimming: 3 bases; J trimming: 5 bases; junction bases outside the gene matches: 9. The CDR3 has 15 residues. This CDR3 is CASSERQGFEETQYF. CDR3 in DNA: TGTGCCAGCAGCGAAAGACAGGGGTTCGAGGAGACCCAGTACTTC.

The chain combines TRBV11-2 with TRBJ1-1; TRBD1 might be the D (5 bases). CDR1 and CDR2 from the germline V gene are SGHAT and FQNNGV. This CDR3 spans 15 amino acids. Trimming removed 1 base at V and 3 bases at J, with 12 bases between. In nucleotides, the CDR3 is TGTGCCAGCAGCTTAGGCGCCAGGGACTACACTGAAGCTTTCTTT. Amino acids: CASSLGARDYTEAFF.

The chain joins TRBV30 to TRBJ2-2; no reliable D call. The CDR3 totals 14 residues. V was clipped by 4 bases and J by 2 bases, with 11 bases between them. CDR1 is GTSNPN and CDR2 is SVGIG in the germline V gene (reference sequence). CDR3 residues: CAWTRTANTGELFF. CDR3 nucleotide sequence: TGTGCCTGGACCCGGACCGCTAACACCGGGGAGCTGTTTTTT.

The genes are TRBV3-1 (or the pseudogene TRBV3-2) and TRBJ1-5; a possible D gene is TRBD1 (5 bases). V was clipped by 5 bases and J by 1 base, with 15 bases between them. Germline CDR1 reads LGHDT; CDR2 reads YNNKEL (reference sequence). CDR3 length equals 16 residues. This chain's CDR3 is CASSAGGEISNQPQHF. The DNA of the CDR3 is TGTGCCAGCAGCGCGGGGGGGGAGATAAGCAATCAGCCCCAGCATTTT.

CDR3 coding DNA: TGTGCCTGGAGCCTAGCGGGAGGACTCTCCTACAATGAGCAGTTCTTC. It codes for CAWSLAGGLSYNEQFF. The genes are TRBV30 and TRBJ2-1; 11 bases line up with TRBD2. The length of the CDR3 is 16 residues. CDR1 and CDR2 (germline): GTSNPN, SVGIG (reference sequence). Unmatched junction bases numbered 4, after V lost 3 bases and J lost 0 bases.

The J gene is TRBJ2-7, the V gene TRBV18; D may be TRBD2 (5 bases). V lost 3 bases, J lost 5 bases, and 17 bases lay in between. CDR3 length: 15 amino acids. The germline gives CDR1 KGHSH, CDR2 LQKENI. CDR3 residues: CASSPPGIGGNEQYF. DNA of the CDR3: TGTGCCAGCTCACCTCCCGGGATAGGAGGCAACGAGCAGTACTTC. The full variable domain, with the rest looked up from reference TRBV18 and TRBJ2-7, is NAGVMQNPRHLVRRRGQEARLRCSPMKGHSHVYWYRQLPEEGLKFMVYLQKENIIDESGMPKERFSAEFPKEGPSILRIQQVVRGDSAAYFCASSPPGIGGNEQYFGPGTRLTVT.